This passage covers 11 T cell receptor beta chains from one sample sequenced in a study of T-cell reconstitution after alpha-beta-depleted transplantation in children. Preparation of the TCRbeta library involved a method that used unique molecular identifiers. Each CDR3 protein gets one entry after TCRdb re-called the PCR reads with MiXCR. The repertoire holds around 340,000 distinct CDR3 sequences, 10% to 15% seen once, with 3.5% to 4.5% in the top ten. The sample was PBMCs, taken from the stem cell graft. These receptor sequences come from a human donor who donated a stem cell graft to a child with Fanconi anemia.

The CDR3 sequence: CASSLGVLGPTPTDTQYF. The CDR3 DNA reads TGTGCCAGCAGTTTAGGTGTTCTGGGACCCACACCCACAGATACGCAGTATTTT. The chain links TRBV3-1 to TRBJ2-3; D may match TRBD1 or TRBD2 (5 bases each). The CDR3 has 18 residues. In germline, CDR1 is LGHDT, CDR2 YNNKEL (reference sequence). V was cut by 6 bases and J by 2 bases, with 24 bases left in between.

The chain uses TRBV28 and TRBJ1-1; 7 positions agree with TRBD1. Trimming removed 5 bases from V and 5 bases from J; junction bases left unmatched: 14. The CDR3 length is 16 residues. The germline CDR1 and CDR2 sequences are MDHEN and SYDVKM. CDR3 sequence: CASSALGTAGKTEAFF. Written as DNA, the CDR3 is TGTGCCAGCAGTGCGCTAGGGACAGCTGGGAAAACTGAAGCTTTCTTT.

This chain connects TRBV12-3 or TRBV12-4 to TRBJ1-2, with D possibly TRBD1 on 6 matching bases. CDR3 length: 14 amino acids. V shed 5 bases and J shed 5 bases, with 15 bases lying between them. The CDR3 DNA reads as TGTGCCAGCAGTAGGGGGGCAGGCTTTTATGGCTACACCTTC. Its translation is CASSRGAGFYGYTF.

This clonotype has a handful of counts. V is TRBV6-2 or TRBV6-3 and J is TRBJ2-7; D is perhaps TRBD2 (6 bases). CDR1 is MNHEY and CDR2 is SVGEGT in the germline V gene. V lost 0 bases and J 1 base, leaving 7 bases between the germline ends. The CDR3 extends over 14 amino acids. CDR3 residues: CASSYSGGSYEQYV. CDR3 nucleotide sequence: TGTGCCAGCAGTTACTCTGGGGGGTCCTACGAGCAGTACGTC.

This clonotype was counted at least ten times. The chain is built from TRBV12-3 or TRBV12-4 and TRBJ2-7; 9 positions agree with TRBD1. CDR3 size: 13 residues. J lost 3 bases, V lost 6 bases, and 3 bases had no gene match. The DNA of the CDR3 is TGTGCCAGCAGCCCGACAGGGGGCTACGAGCAGTACTTC. This encodes CASSPTGGYEQYF.

There are a few counts of this clonotype. This sequence joins TRBV2 and TRBJ1-1; the D gene is possibly TRBD1 (5 bases). The germline V and J ends were trimmed by 2 bases and 5 bases, with 12 bases remaining between them. The length of the CDR3 is 14 residues. CDR1 is SNHLY, CDR2 FYNNEI, per germline. CDR3 residues: CASSERHPGTEAFF. For the CDR3, the DNA is TGTGCCAGCAGTGAACGACACCCAGGGACTGAAGCTTTCTTT.

The chain carries TRBV6-1 and TRBJ1-1; D might be TRBD1 (6 bases). Germline V gene sequence: CDR1 MNHNS, CDR2 SASEGT. Between the trimmed V and J ends, which lost 7 bases and 1 base, there was a span of 10 bases. The CDR3 contains 13 residues. The CDR3 reads CASTRGANTEAFF. In DNA form, the CDR3 reads TGTGCCAGCACCCGGGGGGCGAACACTGAAGCTTTCTTT.

The chain joins TRBV12-3 or TRBV12-4 to TRBJ2-2, with 12 bases lining up with TRBD2. This CDR3 is built from 17 residues. Trimming took 6 bases from V and 9 from J; bases not matched to a gene: 14. CDR3 sequence (DNA): TGTGCCAGCAGCCCTGGACTAGCGGGGCCCGATTTCCGGGAGCTGTTTTTT. Translated, it gives CASSPGLAGPDFRELFF.

This clonotype came up many times. The CDR3 loop reads CASSEEGQPQHF. DNA of the CDR3: TGTGCCAGCAGTGAAGAGGGTCAGCCCCAGCATTTT. This chain connects TRBV2 to TRBJ1-5, with unresolved D. The germline CDR1 and CDR2 sequences are SNHLY and FYNNEI. V dropped 1 base and J dropped 6 bases, with 4 bases sitting between them. The CDR3 sequence is 12 residues long.

This chain joins TRBV11-3 and TRBJ1-2; TRBD1 matches 8 bases. V lost 5 bases, J lost 5 bases, and 13 bases stayed unmatched. The CDR3 loop spans 16 amino acids. The germline CDR1 and CDR2 sequences are SGHNT and YENEEA. CDR3 coding DNA: TGTGCCAGCAGCCTTACCCAGGGGGCTGAGAGGTATGGCTACACCTTC. As protein: CASSLTQGAERYGYTF.

This clonotype has only a few counts. The chain employs TRBV20-1 and TRBJ1-1; no clear D gene. Germline-derived CDR1 and CDR2 are DFQATT and SNEGSKA (reference sequence). The CDR3 runs 15 residues. Trimming took 3 bases from V and 1 from J, leaving 15 bases between them. The DNA of the CDR3 is TGCAGTGCTAGTAATCCGGGGAGCACGAACACTGAAGCTTTCTTT. As protein: CSASNPGSTNTEAFF.